Described below is a single T cell receptor beta chain sequence and its context. The antigen remains unidentified. Other autoimmune diseases, uncontrolled infections, pregnancy and lactation each led to patient exclusion. Symptoms, serum thyroxine and TRAb, thyroid ultrasound, and orbital computed tomography formed the diagnostic basis. The sample is drawn from a study of Graves' ophthalmopathy and Graves' hyperthyroidism. Amplification of the TCR beta CDR3 regions used RNA transcripts (as template). Amplification began with first-round RT-PCR using HTBI primers, then second-round multiplex PCR was performed. TCRdb analysed the multiplex PCR reads with MiXCR anew, one entry per CDR3 protein. The table lists 600,000 to 700,000 distinct CDR3 sequences, under 50% of them singletons. Germline assignment: CDR1 SGDLS and CDR2 YYNGEE. V lost 3 bases and J 6 bases, leaving 9 bases between the germline ends. This CDR3 has 13 residues.

Whole-study findings and limits: Also, most clonotypes expanded in the thyroid above 0.001 frequency appeared in blood.

V gene TRBV9 combines with J gene TRBJ2-2, with no clear D. Sample: peripheral blood. The source is an adult man with Graves' ophthalmopathy. The DNA of the CDR3 is TGTGCCAGCAGCGCCCCCAGCTCCGGGGAGCTGTTTTTT. Protein product: CASSAPSSGELFF.